Listed below are T cell receptor beta chains from one sample, sequenced in a study of shared clonotypes between healthy human individuals. Using immunoSEQ multiplex PCR, the repertoire was profiled, and TCRdb retains in-frame clones only, with some absent. Here the sample spans over 2 million clones, approximately 94% being singletons. Sequences were obtained from naive CD8+ T cells sorted from blood. These receptors were obtained from a man between 18 and 35 years old in good health. CDR3s include the opening cysteine and the closing phenylalanine or tryptophan. D genes are given only for firm matches. Expanded clones are given a class, and other clones once, few, many or no size at all.

size: .; V: TRBV27; D: .; J: TRBJ1-1; DNA: TGTGCCAGCAGTTTACTGGGGGCGGCTGAAGCTTTCTTT; CDR3: CASSLLGAAEAFF
size: once; V: TRBV7-6; D: .; J: TRBJ2-1; DNA: TGTGCCAGCAGCCCCTCTTTGGATTTGAGTTACAATGAGCAGTTCTTC; CDR3: CASSPSLDLSYNEQFF
size: few; V: TRBV28; D: TRBD1; J: TRBJ2-7; DNA: TGTGCCAGCAGTAACCCCCTGGGACAGGGGGCGGGGGAGCAGTACTTC; CDR3: CASSNPLGQGAGEQYF
size: .; V: TRBV9; D: .; J: TRBJ2-3; DNA: TGTGCCAGCAGCGTAGACCTAGATACGCAGTATTTT; CDR3: CASSVDLDTQYF
size: .; V: TRBV4-3; D: TRBD2; J: TRBJ2-5; DNA: TGCGCCAGCAGCCATGGAGCGGGAACAGAGACCCAGTACTTC; CDR3: CASSHGAGTETQYF
size: .; V: TRBV13; D: TRBD1; J: TRBJ2-7; DNA: TGTGCCAGCAGCCCGGCCCGGACAGGGGGGCTCTACGAGCAGTACTTC; CDR3: CASSPARTGGLYEQYF
size: .; V: TRBV27; D: .; J: TRBJ2-2; DNA: TGTGCCAGCAGCCAAACGAACACCGGGGAGCTGTTTTTT; CDR3: CASSQTNTGELFF
size: .; V: TRBV5-4; D: .; J: TRBJ2-7; DNA: TGTGCCAGCAGCCCACATGTATCAGGGGAGGAGCAGTACTTC; CDR3: CASSPHVSGEEQYF
size: once; V: TRBV7-9; D: TRBD1; J: TRBJ1-5; DNA: TGTGCCAGCAGCTCGGCGGGTACAGGGGGATACAATCAGCCCCAGCATTTT; CDR3: CASSSAGTGGYNQPQHF
size: .; V: TRBV2; D: .; J: TRBJ2-7; DNA: TGTGCCAGCTGGTTGGACCCCTCCGAGCAGTACTTC; CDR3: CASWLDPSEQYF
size: .; V: TRBV7-9; D: .; J: TRBJ2-7; DNA: TGTGCCAGCAGTTCTGCCGGGAGAGCCTACGAGCAGTACTTC; CDR3: CASSSAGRAYEQYF
size: .; V: TRBV12-2; D: .; J: TRBJ2-2; DNA: TGTGCAAGTCCGGGGGCGGGACAGGGCACCGGGGAGCTGTTTTTT; CDR3: CASPGAGQGTGELFF
size: .; V: TRBV7-9; D: TRBD1; J: TRBJ2-3; DNA: TGTGCCAGCAGCGGACAGGGGACGCAGCGGACAGATACGCAGTATTTT; CDR3: CASSGQGTQRTDTQYF
size: .; V: TRBV7-9; D: TRBD2; J: TRBJ2-1; DNA: TGTGCCAGCAGCTTATTAGCGGGAGATCACAATGAGCAGTTCTTC; CDR3: CASSLLAGDHNEQFF
size: .; V: TRBV27; D: TRBD1; J: TRBJ2-7; DNA: TGTGCCAGCAGACCGAGGACAGGGGGCTACCACGAGCAGTACTTC; CDR3: CASRPRTGGYHEQYF
size: .; V: TRBV28; D: .; J: TRBJ1-1; DNA: TGTGCCAGCAGTTTAAGAGGGAGGAACACTGAAGCTTTCTTT; CDR3: CASSLRGRNTEAFF
size: .; V: TRBV19; D: .; J: TRBJ2-7; DNA: TGTGCCAGTAGTATGGGCAGAAGCTACGAGCAGTACTTC; CDR3: CASSMGRSYEQYF
size: .; V: TRBV2; D: TRBD2; J: TRBJ2-1; DNA: TGTGCCAGCAGTGTCCTAGCGGGGGGGAATGAGCAGTTCTTC; CDR3: CASSVLAGGNEQFF
size: .; V: TRBV19; D: TRBD1; J: TRBJ1-5; DNA: TGTGCCAGTAGTATAGGGGGGACAGGGTCCCCTGGCCAGCCCCAGCATTTT; CDR3: CASSIGGTGSPGQPQHF
size: .; V: TRBV7-9; D: .; J: TRBJ1-2; DNA: TGTGCCAGCAGCAAGACTACAGGGAATGGCTACACCTTC; CDR3: CASSKTTGNGYTF
size: .; V: TRBV4-1; D: TRBD1; J: TRBJ1-6; DNA: TGCGCCAGCAGCCAAGGACAGGGTGTTTCACCCCTCCACTTT; CDR3: CASSQGQGVSPLHF
size: .; V: TRBV6-5; D: .; J: TRBJ1-1; DNA: TGTGCCAGCAGGCCCGGGGGGAACACTGAAGCTTTCTTT; CDR3: CASRPGGNTEAFF
size: .; V: TRBV11-2; D: .; J: TRBJ1-5; DNA: TGTGCCAGCAGCCTCGCAGGGGATAGCAATCAGCCCCAGCATTTT; CDR3: CASSLAGDSNQPQHF
size: .; V: TRBV29-1; D: .; J: TRBJ2-1; DNA: TGCAGCGTTGTGGGGGAGTTCACCTACAATGAGCAGTTCTTC; CDR3: CSVVGEFTYNEQFF
size: .; V: TRBV7-9; D: .; J: TRBJ2-7; DNA: TGTGCCAGCAGCCCCCGTTACAGGACTTACGAGCAGTACTTC; CDR3: CASSPRYRTYEQYF
size: .; V: TRBV4-3; D: .; J: TRBJ2-7; DNA: TGCGCCAGCAGCCAAGATCCCGGGGACGAGCAGTACTTC; CDR3: CASSQDPGDEQYF
size: .; V: TRBV6-5; D: TRBD2; J: TRBJ2-5; DNA: TGTGCCAGCAGTCCCCTAGCGGGATTCGGTGAGACCCAGTACTTC; CDR3: CASSPLAGFGETQYF
size: .; V: TRBV2; D: TRBD2; J: TRBJ2-7; DNA: TGTGCCAGCAGCCCCGGACTAGCGGGAGTGGGCGAGCAGTACTTC; CDR3: CASSPGLAGVGEQYF
size: .; V: TRBV9; D: .; J: TRBJ2-2; DNA: TGTGCCAGCAGCGTTCAGGGAGGGGAGCTGTTTTTT; CDR3: CASSVQGGELFF
size: .; V: TRBV6-5; D: .; J: TRBJ1-4; DNA: TGTGCCAGCAGCCAAGACAGTAATGAAAAACTGTTTTTT; CDR3: CASSQDSNEKLFF
size: .; V: TRBV28; D: .; J: TRBJ1-2; DNA: TGTGCCAGCAGCCCTGCAACAGACTATGGCTACACCTTC; CDR3: CASSPATDYGYTF
size: .; V: TRBV29-1; D: TRBD2; J: TRBJ2-1; DNA: TGCAGCGTTGAAGGCCCCATGCGGGGGGTTTACAATGAGCAGTTCTTC; CDR3: CSVEGPMRGVYNEQFF
size: .; V: TRBV15; D: TRBD1; J: TRBJ2-7; DNA: TGTGCCACCAGCTTGGGACAGGCACCCTACGAGCAGTACTTC; CDR3: CATSLGQAPYEQYF
size: .; V: TRBV28; D: .; J: TRBJ2-4; DNA: TGTGCCAGCAGTTTCCGGTTAGCCGGCGACATTCAGTACTTC; CDR3: CASSFRLAGDIQYF
size: .; V: TRBV6-8; D: .; J: TRBJ1-2; DNA: TGTGCCAGCAGTTACTTATATGGCTACACCTTC; CDR3: CASSYLYGYTF
size: .; V: TRBV27; D: .; J: TRBJ2-5; DNA: TGTGCCAGCAGAGAGGGGAATAGAGAGACCCAGTACTTC; CDR3: CASREGNRETQYF
size: .; V: TRBV6-5; D: .; J: TRBJ2-3; DNA: TGTGCCAGCAGTTTCTCGGGGTATACGCAGTATTTT; CDR3: CASSFSGYTQYF
size: .; V: TRBV7-9; D: TRBD1; J: TRBJ2-7; DNA: TGTGCCAGCAGCGGGACAGGGGGGTACTACGAGCAGTACTTC; CDR3: CASSGTGGYYEQYF
size: .; V: TRBV9; D: .; J: TRBJ1-5; DNA: TGTGCCAGCAGCCTCCATCAGGGAAATCAGCCCCAGCATTTT; CDR3: CASSLHQGNQPQHF
size: .; V: TRBV28; D: TRBD2; J: TRBJ2-1; DNA: TGTGCCAGCACCGAAATCGGGACTAGGAGGAATGAGCAGTTCTTC; CDR3: CASTEIGTRRNEQFF
size: .; V: TRBV29-1; D: .; J: TRBJ2-5; DNA: TGCAGCGTTGATGGCAGGGAAGGGACTGGCGTACGGGAGACCCAGTACTTC; CDR3: CSVDGREGTGVRETQYF
size: .; V: TRBV19; D: .; J: TRBJ2-7; DNA: TGTGCCAGTAGTATAATGGACAACTACGAGCAGTACTTC; CDR3: CASSIMDNYEQYF
size: .; V: TRBV6-1; D: .; J: TRBJ2-1; DNA: TGTGCCAGCAGCGAATTGCACCTTAGCTCCTACAATGAGCAGTTCTTC; CDR3: CASSELHLSSYNEQFF